These 12 T cell receptor beta chains were sequenced from one sample in a study of blood T cell repertoires in COVID-19 (TCRdb year 2020). To prepare the library, the immunoSEQ multiplex PCR assay was applied. Sourced from immuneACCESS, this table was stored by TCRdb with only in-frame sequences that have V and J called. A share of the clones is absent; for the studies checked, an unresolved V gene accounts for under half, and the remainder has no known explanation. The sample yields approximately 81,000 clones; 75% to 90% were counted once. Around 12% of the sample lies in the top ten. The sequencing sample was made of peripheral blood. These receptor sequences come from a man between 65 and 79 years old with active or convalescent COVID-19.

The V and J genes are TRBV5-1 and TRBJ2-4; D possibly corresponds to TRBD1 (6 bases). Germline V gene lookup returns CDR1 SGHRS and CDR2 YFSETQ. The CDR3 sequence is 16 residues long. The V end was cut by 0 bases, the J end by 1 base, with 11 bases between. CDR3 amino acids: CASSLEAGAAKNIQYF. The CDR3 nucleotides are TGCGCCAGCAGCTTGGAGGCAGGGGCGGCCAAAAACATTCAGTACTTC.

This clone was found once. The gene calls are TRBV4-3 and TRBJ2-7; unclear D gene. The length of the CDR3 is 15 residues. Germline V gene lookup returns CDR1 LGHNA and CDR2 YSLEER. V was pared by 1 base and J by 0 bases, with 10 bases between. CDR3 sequence reads: CASSQGLLSSYEQYF. CDR3 DNA sequence: TGCGCCAGCAGCCAAGGTCTATTGAGCTCCTACGAGCAGTACTTC.

This chain links TRBV6-1 with TRBJ2-3; tentative D call: TRBD2 (5 bases). Germline values: CDR1 MNHNS, CDR2 SASEGT. The germline V and J ends were trimmed by 2 bases and 2 bases, with 11 bases remaining between them. The CDR3 has 15 residues. CDR3: CASSESRALTDTQYF. In nucleotides, the CDR3 is TGTGCCAGCAGTGAATCGAGGGCCCTCACAGATACGCAGTATTTT.

The CDR3 DNA reads as TGCGCCAGCAGCCAAGACCCATCCCCTAACTATGGCTACACCTTC. This gives the protein CASSQDPSPNYGYTF. The chain has TRBV4-3 and TRBJ1-2; D gene unclear. This CDR3 contains 15 residues. CDR1 and CDR2 from the germline V gene are LGHNA and YSLEER. V was trimmed by 0 bases and J by 0 bases, leaving 8 bases between them.

The chain uses TRBV5-1 and TRBJ2-2, with 7 bases aligning to TRBD2. Germline assignment: CDR1 SGHRS and CDR2 YFSETQ. After removal of 6 bases from V and 3 bases from J, the junction contained 8 bases not matched to a gene. The CDR3 runs to 15 residues. The CDR3 nucleotides are TGCGCCAGCAATCTAGGCCGGGGGGACACCGGGGAGCTGTTTTTT. Amino acid sequence: CASNLGRGDTGELFF.

The genes are TRBV5-1 and TRBJ2-5; 12 bases are shared with TRBD2. The CDR3 length is 18 residues. The J segment lost 3 bases and the V segment lost 0 bases, leaving 9 bases of the junction unmatched. Germline V gives CDR1 SGHRS, CDR2 YFSETQ. CDR3 sequence (DNA): TGCGCCAGCAGCTTGGGGTTGCTAGCGGGGGGGACGGAAGAGACCCAGTACTTC. Translating it yields CASSLGLLAGGTEETQYF.

The V call is TRBV18, the J call TRBJ2-1; the D gene is possibly TRBD2 (8 bases). Trimming took off 3 bases at V and 0 bases at J, with 15 bases between the two ends. The CDR3 spans 17 residues. Germline CDR1 is KGHSH and CDR2 is LQKENI. The CDR3 DNA is TGTGCCAGCTCACCGACAGGGCGGGGGGCCTCCTACAATGAGCAGTTCTTC. Translation gives CASSPTGRGASYNEQFF.

The gene calls are TRBV4-3 and TRBJ1-5; possibly TRBD1 for D (5 bases). Trimming left V 0 bases short and J 3 bases short, with 12 bases between. CDR3 length: 16 amino acids. Germline CDR1 LGHNA, CDR2 YSLEER. The CDR3 DNA reads TGCGCCAGCAGCCAAGATGCAGGGTATGTCAATCAGCCCCAGCATTTT. It is translated as CASSQDAGYVNQPQHF.

This chain uses TRBV5-1 with TRBJ1-5, with a weak D call TRBD1 (5 bases). The V gene lost 0 bases and the J gene lost 3 bases, with 7 bases spanning the gap. The germline gives CDR1 SGHRS, CDR2 YFSETQ. The CDR3 consists of 14 residues. The CDR3 region has the DNA TGCGCCAGCAGCTTGGACAGGCCCAATCAGCCCCAGCATTTT. Translation gives CASSLDRPNQPQHF.

The chain links TRBV6-2 or TRBV6-3 to TRBJ2-5; possibly TRBD2 for D (5 bases). Germline V gene data show CDR1 as MNHEY and CDR2 as SVGEGT. V shed 6 bases and J shed 5 bases, with 19 bases lying between them. The CDR3 consists of 15 residues. The chain's CDR3 is CASSLTGVVRETQYF. The CDR3 region has the DNA TGTGCCAGCAGCCTCACCGGGGTCGTTCGGGAGACCCAGTACTTC.

Here the CDR3 reads CASSRLGFHEQYF. CDR3 nucleotides: TGTGCCAGCAGCCGACTAGGCTTCCACGAGCAGTACTTC. The rearrangement uses TRBV6-6 and TRBJ2-7; D is possibly TRBD2 (6 bases). The CDR3 is made up of 13 amino acids. Trimming cost V 6 bases and J 5 bases, with 14 bases left between them. The V gene's germline CDR1 is MNHNY and CDR2 SVGAGI (reference sequence).

The rearrangement joins TRBV6-5 to TRBJ2-2; D might be TRBD2 (6 bases). The germline V gene has CDR1 MNHEY and CDR2 SVGAGI. This CDR3 is built from 13 residues. V lost 6 bases and J lost 3, with 8 bases in between. CDR3 DNA sequence: TGTGCCAGCAGAACTAGCCACACCGGGGAGCTGTTTTTT. Its protein product is CASRTSHTGELFF.